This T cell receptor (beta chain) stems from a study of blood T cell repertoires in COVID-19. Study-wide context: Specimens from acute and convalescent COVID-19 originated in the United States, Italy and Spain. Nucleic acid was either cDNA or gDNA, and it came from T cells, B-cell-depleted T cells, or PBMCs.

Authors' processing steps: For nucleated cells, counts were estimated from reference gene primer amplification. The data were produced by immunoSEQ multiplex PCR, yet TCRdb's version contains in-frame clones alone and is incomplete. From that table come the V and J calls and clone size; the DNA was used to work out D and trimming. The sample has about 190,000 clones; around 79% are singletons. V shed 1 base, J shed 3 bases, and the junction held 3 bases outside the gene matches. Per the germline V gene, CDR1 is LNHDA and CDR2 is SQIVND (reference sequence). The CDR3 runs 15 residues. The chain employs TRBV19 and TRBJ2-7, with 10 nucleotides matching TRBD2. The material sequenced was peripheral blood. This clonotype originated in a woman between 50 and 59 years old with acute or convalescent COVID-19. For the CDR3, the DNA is TGTGCCAGTAGTATAGTAGCGGGGGGTCTCTACGAGCAGTACTTC. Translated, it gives CASSIVAGGLYEQYF.